This TCR beta chain was documented in a study of T cell responses to AZD1222 COVID-19 vaccine. The wider study: Pooled together were second doses at about 4 or about 12 weeks.

Study-wide results and caveats: Spike-specific TCR breadth and depth went up after people got two AZD1222 doses.

The length of the CDR3 is 14 residues. The V segment lost 9 bases and the J segment 7 bases; nucleotides outside the gene matches: 14. CDR1 MRHNA and CDR2 SNTAGT come from the germline V gene. Worth noting for this clone: Its antigen is unidentified.

Profiling relied on immunoSEQ multiplex PCR, and the TCRdb table lists in-frame clones only, not all of them. The table has 140,000 to 150,000 clones, about 93% seen once. The V and J genes are TRBV6-4 and TRBJ2-7; TRBD2 matches 8 bases. The sample was peripheral blood, taken on day 0 of AZD1222 vaccination. The TCR sequence derives from an adult in good health. For the CDR3, the DNA is TGTGCCAGAGCCCAGCCGGGCGGGAGGCGGGAGCAGTACTTC. Translated, it gives CARAQPGGRREQYF.